The clone carrying this TCR beta chain was observed a handful of times. The data originate from a study of blood T cell repertoires in COVID-19. Study details: From the United States, Italy and Spain came samples of acute and convalescent COVID-19. Sample material is recorded as cDNA or gDNA derived from T cells, B-cell-depleted T cells, or PBMCs.

Germline lookup yields CDR1 MRHNA and CDR2 SNTAGT. V was pared by 3 bases and J by 7 bases, with 8 bases of the junction left unmatched. The CDR3 runs 15 residues. Original data processing: Estimation of nucleated cell counts was performed using reference gene primer amplification. Method: immunoSEQ multiplex PCR; TCRdb's copy keeps in-frame clones and lacks some. The V and J calls and clone size come from that table; D and trimming were worked out from the DNA. The sample includes 160,000 or so clones, 87% of them seen just once. Clinical history as reported by participants underpinned cohort assignment.

The sequence was collected from a human donor with acute COVID-19. The donor label of this sample is uncertain. The chain employs TRBV6-4 and TRBJ2-1, with TRBD2 matching over 8 bases. Sequenced input: PBMCs or T cells enriched from blood (not recorded which). CDR3 coding DNA: TGTGCCAGCAGTGATTCTATATCGGGGGGGAATGAGCAGTTCTTC. It translates to CASSDSISGGNEQFF.